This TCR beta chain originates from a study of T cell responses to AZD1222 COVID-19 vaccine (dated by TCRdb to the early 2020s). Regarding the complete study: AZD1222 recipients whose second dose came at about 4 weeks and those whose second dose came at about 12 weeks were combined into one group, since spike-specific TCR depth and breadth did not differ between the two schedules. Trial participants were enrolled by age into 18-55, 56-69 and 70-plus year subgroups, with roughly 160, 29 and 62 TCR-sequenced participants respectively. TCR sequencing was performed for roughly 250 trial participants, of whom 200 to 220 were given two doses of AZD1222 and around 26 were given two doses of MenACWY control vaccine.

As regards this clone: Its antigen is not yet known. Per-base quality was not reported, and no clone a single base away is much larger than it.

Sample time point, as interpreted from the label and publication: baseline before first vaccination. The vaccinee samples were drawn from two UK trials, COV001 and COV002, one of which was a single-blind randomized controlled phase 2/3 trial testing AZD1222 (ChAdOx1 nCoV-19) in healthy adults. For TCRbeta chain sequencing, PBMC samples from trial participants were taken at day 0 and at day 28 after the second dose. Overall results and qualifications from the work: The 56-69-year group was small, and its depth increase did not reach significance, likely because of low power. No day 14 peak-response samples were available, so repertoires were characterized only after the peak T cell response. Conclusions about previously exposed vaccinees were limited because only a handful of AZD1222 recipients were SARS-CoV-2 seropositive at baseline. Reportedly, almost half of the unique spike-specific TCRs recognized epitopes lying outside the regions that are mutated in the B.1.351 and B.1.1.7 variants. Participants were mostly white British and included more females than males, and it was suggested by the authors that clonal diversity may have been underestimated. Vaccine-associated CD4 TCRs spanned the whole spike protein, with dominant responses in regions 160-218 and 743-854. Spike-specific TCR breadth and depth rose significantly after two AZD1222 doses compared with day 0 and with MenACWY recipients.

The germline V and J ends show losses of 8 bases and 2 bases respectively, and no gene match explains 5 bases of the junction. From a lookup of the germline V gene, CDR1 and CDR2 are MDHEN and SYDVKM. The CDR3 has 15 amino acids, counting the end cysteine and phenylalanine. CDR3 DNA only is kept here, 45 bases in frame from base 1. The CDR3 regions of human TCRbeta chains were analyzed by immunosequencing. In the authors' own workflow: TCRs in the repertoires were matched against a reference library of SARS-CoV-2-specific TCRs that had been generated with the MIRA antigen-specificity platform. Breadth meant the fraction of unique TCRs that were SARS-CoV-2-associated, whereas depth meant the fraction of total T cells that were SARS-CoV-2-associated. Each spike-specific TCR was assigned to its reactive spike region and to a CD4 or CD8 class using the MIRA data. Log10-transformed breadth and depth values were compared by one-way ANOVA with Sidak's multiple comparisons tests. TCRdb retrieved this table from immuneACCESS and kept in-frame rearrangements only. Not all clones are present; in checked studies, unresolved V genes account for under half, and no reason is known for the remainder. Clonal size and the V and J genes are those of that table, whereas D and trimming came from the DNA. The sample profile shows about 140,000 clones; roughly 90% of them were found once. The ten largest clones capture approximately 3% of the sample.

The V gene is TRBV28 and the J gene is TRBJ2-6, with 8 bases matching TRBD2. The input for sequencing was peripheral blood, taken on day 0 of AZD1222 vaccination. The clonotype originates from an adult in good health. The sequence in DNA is TGTGCCAGCTCACCAGCGGGGGCTGGGGCCAACGTCCTGACTTTC. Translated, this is CASSPAGAGANVLTF. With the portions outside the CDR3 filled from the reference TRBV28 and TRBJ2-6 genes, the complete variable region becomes DVKVTQSSRYLVKRTGEKVFLECVQDMDHENMFWYRQDPGLGLRLIYFSYDVKMKEKGDIPEGYSVSREKKERFSLILESASTNQTSMYLCASSPAGAGANVLTFGAGSRLTVL.